These T cell receptor beta chains were read from a single sample in a study of a mutant IDH1 vaccine in newly diagnosed glioma. Clones were read by immunoSEQ multiplex PCR, and TCRdb kept only the in-frame ones, dropping some. The table includes around 88,000 clones, around three quarters detected once. Material: PBMCs, obtained from a glioma patient treated with radiotherapy, temozolomide or both. Receptors originate from a man in his forties or fifties with glioma. CDR3s include the opening cysteine and the closing phenylalanine or tryptophan. A D gene is named only where the DNA matches it firmly. Only part of the rows carry a size: once, few, many, or a class if the clone is expanded.

clone_size,d_call,v_call,cdr3_length,j_call,cdr3_aa,cdr3_nt
few,NA,TRBV27,13,TRBJ2-7,CASSLSVGGEQYF,TGTGCCAGCAGTTTATCTGTGGGAGGCGAGCAGTACTTC
NA,TRBD1,TRBV19,15,TRBJ2-2,CASLRGTGGTGELFF,TGTGCCAGCCTCCGGGGGACAGGGGGCACCGGGGAGCTGTTTTTT
NA,TRBD1,TRBV6-1,13,TRBJ1-1,CATARGGGTEAFF,TGTGCCACAGCCAGGGGGGGCGGCACTGAAGCTTTCTTT
once,NA,TRBV15,13,TRBJ2-4,CATSRDSKNIQYF,TGTGCCACCAGCAGAGACTCCAAAAACATTCAGTACTTC
NA,NA,TRBV19,12,TRBJ1-1,CASSIGAVEAFF,TGTGCCAGTAGTATAGGGGCCGTAGAAGCTTTCTTT
NA,NA,TRBV5-5,17,TRBJ2-3,CASSLDSVGSGTDTQYF,TGTGCCAGCAGCTTGGACTCGGTAGGATCGGGCACAGATACGCAGTATTTT
NA,NA,TRBV5-1,16,TRBJ2-7,CASRWGSLTSSYEQYF,TGCGCCAGCAGATGGGGGTCTCTGACAAGCTCCTACGAGCAGTACTTC
NA,TRBD2,TRBV13,17,TRBJ2-2,CASTRGELSENTGELFF,TGTGCCAGCACGCGGGGGGAGCTAAGCGAGAACACCGGGGAGCTGTTTTTT
NA,NA,TRBV7-4,13,TRBJ2-7,CASSLVVVGEQYF,TGTGCCAGCAGCTTAGTTGTGGTTGGAGAGCAGTACTTC
NA,NA,TRBV25-1,14,TRBJ2-2,CASSPWAGAGELFF,TGTGCCAGCAGCCCGTGGGCGGGCGCCGGGGAGCTGTTTTTT
NA,NA,TRBV6-5,13,TRBJ1-5,CASRRDKYQPQHF,TGTGCCAGCAGGCGGGACAAGTATCAGCCCCAGCATTTT
NA,NA,TRBV7-2,17,TRBJ2-3,CASSLSWGATATDTQYF,TGTGCCAGCAGCTTAAGTTGGGGAGCGACCGCCACAGATACGCAGTATTTT
NA,NA,TRBV7-6,12,TRBJ2-1,CASSLTSNEQFF,TGTGCCAGCAGCTTGACTAGCAATGAGCAGTTCTTC